This paragraph reports one T cell receptor beta chain. Its antigen is still unknown. TCRdb's copy holds only in-frame clones and misses some; the assay was immunoSEQ multiplex PCR. In the table there are about 50,000 clones, around 86% of which are singletons. Per the germline V gene, CDR1 is SGHRS and CDR2 is YFSETQ. V lost 1 base to trimming and J lost 2 bases, with 10 bases between them. The CDR3 length is 16 residues. Samples of blood were obtained at baseline, on cycle 4 day 1, and on cycle 7 day 1. The sample originates from a study of OX40 agonist ivuxolimab in advanced cancers. Study-wide background: Ivuxolimab, an antibody acting as an agonist of OX40 (CD134), was used to treat patients.

General observations from the study: At 0.1-3.0 mg/kg, partial responders had clonal expansion among the lowest observed.

The TCR originated in an adult with an advanced solid tumor such as melanoma, head and neck, liver or kidney cancer. Sequences were derived from CD4+ or CD8+ T cells sorted from blood, sampled in a trial of the OX40 agonist ivuxolimab. The chain has TRBV5-1 and TRBJ2-6; D is possibly TRBD2 (6 bases). CDR3 in amino acids: CASSLRGDPGANVLTF. The CDR3 DNA sequence: TGCGCCAGCAGCTTGCGCGGGGACCCTGGGGCCAACGTCCTGACTTTC.